This T cell receptor (beta chain) was recovered during a study of T cell responses to AZD1222 COVID-19 vaccine. The assay was immunoSEQ multiplex PCR, and TCRdb's table has in-frame clones only and misses some. Among 150,000 to 200,000 clones listed, about 90% were seen once. The length of the CDR3 is 14 residues. Trimming took 1 base from V and 2 from J, leaving 6 bases between them. Germline V gives CDR1 SGHAT, CDR2 FQNNGV. The chain couples TRBV11-2 to TRBJ1-5; D is unclear. This sequence was found in an adult in good health. The sample here was peripheral blood, taken on day 0 of MenACWY control vaccination. The CDR3 is CASSLVDRNQPQHF. The CDR3 DNA follows: TGTGCCAGCAGCTTAGTAGACCGCAATCAGCCCCAGCATTTT.